Below, one TCR beta chain is given with its context. This clonotype was detected a few times. The target of this receptor is not known. Qualities for individual bases were not recorded, and no much larger clone is one base off. The data stem from a study of response to subunit inactivated influenza vaccine (dated by TCRdb to the late 2010s). At the level of the whole study: The study used deep quantitative T cell receptor repertoire profiling to track responses to a trivalent subunit inactivated influenza vaccine.

Study-level results and caveats: The authors suggested that each seasonal influenza vaccination may recruit only a limited number of new T cells.

From the cysteine up to the phenylalanine, the CDR3 has a length of 12 residues. Here the CDR3 DNA is all that survives: 36 bases in frame from base 1. The germline V gene provides CDR1 SQVTM and CDR2 ANQGSEA. A distance of 5 bases separates the germline ends of V and J, which lose 2 bases and 1 base respectively. Libraries were made using RT-PCR. Sequencing used an Illumina HiSeq 2500. TCRdb passed the public sequencing reads through fastp at Q25 and MiXCR, retaining productive beta sequences. Under each unique CDR3 protein, matching rows form one entry showing the most common genes and DNA. Recorded for this sample are around 580,000 distinct CDR3 sequences; about 12% of them occurred a single time. 9.5% to 13% of the sample goes to the ten largest clones.

The sequences come from PBMCs from blood, collected on the day of vaccination. Recombination connected TRBV29-1 to TRBJ1-2; the D gene cannot be resolved reliably. This TCR was sampled from a man aged 45-65 years who received an inactivated influenza vaccine. Donor details come from another sample of the same person, matched by shared clones. The DNA is as follows: TGCAGCGTTGAAACGAGTAACTATGGCTACACCTTC. It encodes CSVETSNYGYTF.